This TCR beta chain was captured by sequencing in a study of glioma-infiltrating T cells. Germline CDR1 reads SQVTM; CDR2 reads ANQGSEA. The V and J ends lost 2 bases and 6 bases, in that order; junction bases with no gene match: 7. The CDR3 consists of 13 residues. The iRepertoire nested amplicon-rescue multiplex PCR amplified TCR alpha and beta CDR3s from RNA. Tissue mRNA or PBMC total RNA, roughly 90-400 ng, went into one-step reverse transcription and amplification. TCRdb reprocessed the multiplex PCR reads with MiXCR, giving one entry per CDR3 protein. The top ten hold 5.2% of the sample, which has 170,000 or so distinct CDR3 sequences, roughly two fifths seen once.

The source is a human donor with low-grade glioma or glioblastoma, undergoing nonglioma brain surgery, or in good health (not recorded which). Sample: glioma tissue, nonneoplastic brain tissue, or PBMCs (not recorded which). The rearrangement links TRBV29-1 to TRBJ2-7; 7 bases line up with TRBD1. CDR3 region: CSVEQTGPGEQYF. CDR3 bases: TGCAGCGTTGAACAGACAGGGCCGGGCGAGCAGTACTTC.